This TCR beta chain is from a study of T cell responses to AZD1222 COVID-19 vaccine. Comments on this clone: Its antigen is not known.

The repertoire was sequenced with immunoSEQ multiplex PCR; TCRdb's copy has only in-frame clones and lacks some. The sample lists approximately 69,000 clones, around four fifths occurring once. CDR3 length: 14 amino acids. Germline CDR1 is LNHDA and CDR2 is SQIVND (reference sequence). Trimming removed 5 bases from V and 4 bases from J; junction bases left unmatched: 5. Study-wide results and limits: Mostly white British, mostly female donors; authors suggested clonal diversity may be underestimated. Reports say nearly half of spike-specific TCRs go after unmutated variant regions. Spike-specific TCR breadth and depth grew following two AZD1222 doses. Recipients of AZD1222 seropositive at baseline numbered only 6 or 7.

V and J are TRBV19 and TRBJ1-2, with TRBD1 identical over 9 bases. The sample consisted of peripheral blood, taken 28 days after the second AZD1222 dose. This receptor was obtained from an adult who received the AZD1222 COVID-19 vaccine. The CDR3 coding sequence is TGTGCCAGTAGTCGCCCGGGACAGGGCTATGGCTACACCTTC. This translates into CASSRPGQGYGYTF.